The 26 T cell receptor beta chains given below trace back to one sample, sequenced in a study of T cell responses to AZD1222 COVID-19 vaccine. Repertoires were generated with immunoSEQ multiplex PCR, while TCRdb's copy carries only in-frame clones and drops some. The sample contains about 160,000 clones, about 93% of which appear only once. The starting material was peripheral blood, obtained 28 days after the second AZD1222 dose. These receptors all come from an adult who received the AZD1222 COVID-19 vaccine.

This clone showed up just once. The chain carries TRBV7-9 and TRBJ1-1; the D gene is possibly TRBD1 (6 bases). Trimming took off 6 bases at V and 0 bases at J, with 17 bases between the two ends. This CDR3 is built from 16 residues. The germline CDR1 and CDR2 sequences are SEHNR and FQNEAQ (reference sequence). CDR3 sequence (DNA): TGTGCCAGCAGTTCTAGTGGGGGCGGAATGAACACTGAAGCTTTCTTT. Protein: CASSSSGGGMNTEAFF.

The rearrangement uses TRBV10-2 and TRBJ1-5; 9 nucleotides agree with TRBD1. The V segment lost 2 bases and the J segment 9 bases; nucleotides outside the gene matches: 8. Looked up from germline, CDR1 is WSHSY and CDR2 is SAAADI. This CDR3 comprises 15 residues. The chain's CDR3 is CASSEEDRGHWPQHF. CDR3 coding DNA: TGCGCCAGCAGTGAGGAGGACAGGGGCCACTGGCCCCAGCATTTT.

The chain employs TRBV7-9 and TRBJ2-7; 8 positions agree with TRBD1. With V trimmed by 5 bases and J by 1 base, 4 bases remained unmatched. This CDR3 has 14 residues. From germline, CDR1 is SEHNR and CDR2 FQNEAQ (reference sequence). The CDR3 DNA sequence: TGTGCCAGCAGCAGAGGGACAGGATCCTACGAGCAGTACTTC. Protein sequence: CASSRGTGSYEQYF.

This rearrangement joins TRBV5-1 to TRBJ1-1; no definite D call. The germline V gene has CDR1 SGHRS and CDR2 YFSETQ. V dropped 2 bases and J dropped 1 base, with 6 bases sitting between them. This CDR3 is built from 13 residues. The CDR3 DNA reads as TGCGCCAGCAGCTTCATGGAGAACACTGAAGCTTTCTTT. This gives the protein CASSFMENTEAFF.

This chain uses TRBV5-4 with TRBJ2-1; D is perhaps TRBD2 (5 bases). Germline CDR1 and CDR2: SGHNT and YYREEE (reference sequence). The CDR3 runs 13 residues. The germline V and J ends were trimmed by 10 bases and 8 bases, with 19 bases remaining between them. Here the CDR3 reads CALAQRTDDEQFF. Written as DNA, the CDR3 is TGTGCCTTGGCTCAGCGGACTGACGATGAGCAGTTCTTC.

In DNA form, the CDR3 reads TGTGCCAGCAGCCCCGACAGACGGAACATTCAGTACTTC. Its protein product is CASSPDRRNIQYF. This chain links TRBV12-3 or TRBV12-4 with TRBJ2-4; D is perhaps TRBD1 (5 bases). V lost 6 bases to trimming and J lost 7 bases, with 13 bases between them. This CDR3 has 13 amino acids.

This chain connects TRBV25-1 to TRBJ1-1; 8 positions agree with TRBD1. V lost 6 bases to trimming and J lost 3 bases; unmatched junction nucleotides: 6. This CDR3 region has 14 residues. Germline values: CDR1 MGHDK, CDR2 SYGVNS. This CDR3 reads CASRRTGGDTEAFF. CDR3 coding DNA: TGTGCCAGCAGACGAACAGGGGGGGACACTGAAGCTTTCTTT. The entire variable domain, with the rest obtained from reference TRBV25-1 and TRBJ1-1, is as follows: EADIYQTPRYLVIGTGKKITLECSQTMGHDKMYWYQQDPGMELHLIHYSYGVNSTEKGDLSSESTVSRIRTEHFPLTLESARPSHTSQYLCASRRTGGDTEAFFGQGTRLTVV.

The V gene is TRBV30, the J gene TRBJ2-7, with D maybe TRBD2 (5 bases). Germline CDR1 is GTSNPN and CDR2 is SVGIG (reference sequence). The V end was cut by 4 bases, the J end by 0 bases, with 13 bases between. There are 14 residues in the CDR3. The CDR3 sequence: CAWTGGGSSYEQYF. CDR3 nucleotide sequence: TGTGCCTGGACCGGAGGCGGTAGCTCCTACGAGCAGTACTTC.

CDR3 region: CASSLEKTGEIVSGNTIYF. The CDR3 DNA reads TGTGCCAGCAGCTTAGAGAAGACAGGGGAGATCGTCTCTGGAAACACCATATATTTT. V gene TRBV7-4 combines with J gene TRBJ1-3, with 8 bases fitting TRBD1. Looked up from germline, CDR1 is SGHVT and CDR2 is SQSDAQ. The CDR3 has 19 amino acids. Losses at the gene ends were 1 base for V and 0 bases for J; bases not matched to a gene: 11.

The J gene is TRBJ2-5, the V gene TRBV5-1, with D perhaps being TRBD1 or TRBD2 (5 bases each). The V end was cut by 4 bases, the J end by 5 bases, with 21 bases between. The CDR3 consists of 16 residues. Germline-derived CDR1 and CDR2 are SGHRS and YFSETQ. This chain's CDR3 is CASSPTGAGKFETQYF. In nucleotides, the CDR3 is TGCGCCAGCAGCCCTACCGGGGCAGGAAAGTTCGAGACCCAGTACTTC.

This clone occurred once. The CDR3 DNA sequence: TGTGCCAGAAGCCAGGAAGGAATGAACACTGAAGCTTTCTTT. It yields the protein CARSQEGMNTEAFF. V usage is TRBV5-3 and J usage is TRBJ1-1; D not resolved. TRBV5-3 belongs to the ORF category, with a function that is uncertain. Trimming removed 4 bases at V and 0 bases at J, with 10 bases between. This CDR3 contains 14 residues.

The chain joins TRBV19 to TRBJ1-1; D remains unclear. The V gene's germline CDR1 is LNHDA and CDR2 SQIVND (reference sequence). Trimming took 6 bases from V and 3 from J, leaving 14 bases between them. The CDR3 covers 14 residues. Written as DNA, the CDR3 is TGTGCCAGTAGGAGACGGGCTTCGGACACTGAAGCTTTCTTT. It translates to CASRRRASDTEAFF.

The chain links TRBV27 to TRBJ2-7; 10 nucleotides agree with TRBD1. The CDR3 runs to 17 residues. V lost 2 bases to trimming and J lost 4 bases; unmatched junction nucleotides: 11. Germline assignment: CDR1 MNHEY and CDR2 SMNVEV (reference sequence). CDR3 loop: CASSLTPPDRGNYEQYF. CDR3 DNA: TGTGCCAGCAGTTTAACTCCTCCGGACAGGGGGAATTACGAGCAGTACTTC.

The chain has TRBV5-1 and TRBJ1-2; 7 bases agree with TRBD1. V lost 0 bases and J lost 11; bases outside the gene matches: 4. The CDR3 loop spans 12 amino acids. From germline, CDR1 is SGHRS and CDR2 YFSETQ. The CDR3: CASSLATGEYTF. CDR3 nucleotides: TGCGCCAGCAGCTTGGCTACAGGGGAATACACCTTC. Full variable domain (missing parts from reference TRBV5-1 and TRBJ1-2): KAGVTQTPRYLIKTRGQQVTLSCSPISGHRSVSWYQQTPGQGLQFLFEYFSETQRNKGNFPGRFSGRQFSNSRSEMNVSTLELGDSALYLCASSLATGEYTFGSGTRLTVV.

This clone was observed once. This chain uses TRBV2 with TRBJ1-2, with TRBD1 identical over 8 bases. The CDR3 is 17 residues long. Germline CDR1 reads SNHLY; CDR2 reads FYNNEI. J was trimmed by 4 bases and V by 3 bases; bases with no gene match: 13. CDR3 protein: CASSEAQGAPRGYGYTF. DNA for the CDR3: TGTGCCAGCAGTGAGGCTCAGGGGGCGCCTCGCGGCTATGGCTACACCTTC.

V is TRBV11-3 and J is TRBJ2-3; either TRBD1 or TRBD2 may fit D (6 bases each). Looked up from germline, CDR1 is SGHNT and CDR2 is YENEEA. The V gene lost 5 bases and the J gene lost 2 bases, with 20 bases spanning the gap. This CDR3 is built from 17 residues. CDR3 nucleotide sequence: TGTGCCAGCAGCCTAGGGGGTAGCGGACAGATCACAGATACGCAGTATTTT. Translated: CASSLGGSGQITDTQYF.

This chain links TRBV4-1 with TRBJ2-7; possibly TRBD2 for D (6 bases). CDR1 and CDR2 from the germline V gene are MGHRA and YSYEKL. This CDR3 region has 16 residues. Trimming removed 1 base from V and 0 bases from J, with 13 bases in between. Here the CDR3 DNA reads TGCGCCAGCAGCCAAGGAGCCCCCGGGAGCTCCTACGAGCAGTACTTC. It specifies CASSQGAPGSSYEQYF.

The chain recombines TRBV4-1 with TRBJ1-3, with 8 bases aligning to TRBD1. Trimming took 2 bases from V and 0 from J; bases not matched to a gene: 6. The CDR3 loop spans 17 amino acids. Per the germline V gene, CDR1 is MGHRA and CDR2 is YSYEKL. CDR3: CASSQYTGGRSGNTIYF. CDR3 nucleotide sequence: TGCGCCAGCAGCCAATATACAGGGGGACGCTCTGGAAACACCATATATTTT.

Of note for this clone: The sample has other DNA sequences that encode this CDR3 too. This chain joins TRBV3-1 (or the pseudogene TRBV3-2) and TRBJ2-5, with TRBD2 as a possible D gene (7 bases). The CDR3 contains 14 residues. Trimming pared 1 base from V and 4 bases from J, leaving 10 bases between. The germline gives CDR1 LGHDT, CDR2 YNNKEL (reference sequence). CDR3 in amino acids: CASSQGGGGETQYF. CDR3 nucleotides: TGTGCCAGCAGCCAAGGGGGGGGCGGAGAGACCCAGTACTTC.

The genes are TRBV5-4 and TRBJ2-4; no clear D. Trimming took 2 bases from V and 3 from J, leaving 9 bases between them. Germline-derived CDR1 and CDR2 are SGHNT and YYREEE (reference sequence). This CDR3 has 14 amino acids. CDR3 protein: CASSFFENKNIQYF. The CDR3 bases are TGTGCCAGCAGCTTTTTTGAAAACAAAAACATTCAGTACTTC.

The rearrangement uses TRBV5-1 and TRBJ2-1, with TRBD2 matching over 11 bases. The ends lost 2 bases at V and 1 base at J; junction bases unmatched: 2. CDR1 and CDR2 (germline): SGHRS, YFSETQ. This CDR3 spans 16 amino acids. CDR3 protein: CASSFTSGRSYNEQFF. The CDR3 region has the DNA TGCGCCAGCAGCTTCACTAGCGGGAGATCCTACAATGAGCAGTTCTTC. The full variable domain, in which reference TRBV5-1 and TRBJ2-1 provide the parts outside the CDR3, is KAGVTQTPRYLIKTRGQQVTLSCSPISGHRSVSWYQQTPGQGLQFLFEYFSETQRNKGNFPGRFSGRQFSNSRSEMNVSTLELGDSALYLCASSFTSGRSYNEQFFGPGTRLTVL.

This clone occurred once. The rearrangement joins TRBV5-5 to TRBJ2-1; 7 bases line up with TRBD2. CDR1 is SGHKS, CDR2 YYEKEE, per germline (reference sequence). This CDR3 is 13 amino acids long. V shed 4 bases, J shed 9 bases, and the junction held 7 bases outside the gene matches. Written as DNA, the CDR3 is TGTGCCAGCAGCATGGAATCGGGAGGTGAGCAGTTCTTC. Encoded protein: CASSMESGGEQFF.

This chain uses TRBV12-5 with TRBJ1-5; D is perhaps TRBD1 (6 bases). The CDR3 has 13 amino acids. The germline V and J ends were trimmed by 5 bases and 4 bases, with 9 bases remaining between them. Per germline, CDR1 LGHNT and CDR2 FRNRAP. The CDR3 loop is CASGTGRNQPQHF. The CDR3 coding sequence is TGTGCTAGTGGTACAGGGAGAAATCAGCCCCAGCATTTT.

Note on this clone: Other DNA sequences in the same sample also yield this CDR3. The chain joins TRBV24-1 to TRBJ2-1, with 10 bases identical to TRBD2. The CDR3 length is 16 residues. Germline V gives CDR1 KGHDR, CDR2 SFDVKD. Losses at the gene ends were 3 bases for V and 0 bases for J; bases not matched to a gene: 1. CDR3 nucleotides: TGTGCCACCAGTGATCCTAGCGGGAGCTCCTACAATGAGCAGTTCTTC. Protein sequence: CATSDPSGSSYNEQFF.

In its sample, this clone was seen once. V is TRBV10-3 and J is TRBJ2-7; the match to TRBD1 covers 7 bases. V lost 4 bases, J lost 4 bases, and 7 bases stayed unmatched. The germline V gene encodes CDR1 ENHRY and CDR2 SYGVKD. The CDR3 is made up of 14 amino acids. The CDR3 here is CAISARTGKYEQYF. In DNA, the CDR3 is TGTGCCATCAGTGCGAGGACAGGTAAATACGAGCAGTACTTC.

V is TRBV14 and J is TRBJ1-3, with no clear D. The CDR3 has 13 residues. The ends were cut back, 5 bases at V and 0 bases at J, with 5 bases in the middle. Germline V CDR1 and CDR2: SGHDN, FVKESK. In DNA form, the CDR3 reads TGTGCCAGCAGCAGGAGCTCTGGAAACACCATATATTTT. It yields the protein CASSRSSGNTIYF.